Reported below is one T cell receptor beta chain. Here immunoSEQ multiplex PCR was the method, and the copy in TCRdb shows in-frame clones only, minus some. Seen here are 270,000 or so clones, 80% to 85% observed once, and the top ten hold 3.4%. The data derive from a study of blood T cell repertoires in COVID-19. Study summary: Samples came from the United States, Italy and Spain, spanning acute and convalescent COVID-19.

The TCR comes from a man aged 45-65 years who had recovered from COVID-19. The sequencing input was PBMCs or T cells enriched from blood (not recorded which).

The CDR3 here is CASSPGTGGAEGYTF. The CDR3 region has the DNA TGTGCCAGCTCACCGGGGACAGGGGGCGCAGAGGGCTACACCTTC. The gene calls are TRBV18 and TRBJ1-2; 12 nucleotides match TRBD1. V lost 3 bases and J lost 8; bases outside the gene matches: 7. CDR1 and CDR2 from the germline V gene are KGHSH and LQKENI. The CDR3 runs 15 residues.